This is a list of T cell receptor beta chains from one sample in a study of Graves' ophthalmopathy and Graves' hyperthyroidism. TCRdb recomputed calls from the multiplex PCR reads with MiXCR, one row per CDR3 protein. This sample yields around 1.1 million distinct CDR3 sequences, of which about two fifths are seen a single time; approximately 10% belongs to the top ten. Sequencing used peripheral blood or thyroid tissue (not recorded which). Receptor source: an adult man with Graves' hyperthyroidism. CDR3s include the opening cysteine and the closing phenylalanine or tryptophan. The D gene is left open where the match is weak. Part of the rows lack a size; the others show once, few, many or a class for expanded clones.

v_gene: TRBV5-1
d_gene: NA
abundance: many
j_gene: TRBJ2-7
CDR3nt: TGCGCCAGCAGCTTCCGACAGAGTAATTCCTACGAGCAGTACTTC
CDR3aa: CASSFRQSNSYEQYF

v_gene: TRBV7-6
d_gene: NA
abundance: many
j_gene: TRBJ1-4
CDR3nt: TGTGCCAGCAGCTCGGATGAAAAACTGTTTTTT
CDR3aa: CASSSDEKLFF

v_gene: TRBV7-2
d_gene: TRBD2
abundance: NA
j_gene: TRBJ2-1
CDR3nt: TGTGCCAGCAGCTTAACTAGCGGGAGTAGGAATGAGCAGTTCTTC
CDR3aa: CASSLTSGSRNEQFF

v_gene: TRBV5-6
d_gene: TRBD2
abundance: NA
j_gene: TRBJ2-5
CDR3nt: TGTGCCATCCCGTCTGGTAGCGGGCACGGGGAGACCCAGTACTTC
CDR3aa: CAIPSGSGHGETQYF

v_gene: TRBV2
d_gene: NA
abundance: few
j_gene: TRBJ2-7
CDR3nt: TGTGCCAGCAGTGATCAGGGTCCGGGTTACGAGCAGTACTTC
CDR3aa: CASSDQGPGYEQYF

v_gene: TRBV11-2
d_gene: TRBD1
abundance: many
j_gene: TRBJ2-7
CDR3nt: TGTGCCAGCAGCAAGGGACAGACTAAAGAGCAGTACTTC
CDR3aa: CASSKGQTKEQYF

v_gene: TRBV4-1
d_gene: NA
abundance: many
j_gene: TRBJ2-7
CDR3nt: TGCGCCAGCAGCCAAGACCTGACAGGTATTATCGACGAGCAGTACTTC
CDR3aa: CASSQDLTGIIDEQYF

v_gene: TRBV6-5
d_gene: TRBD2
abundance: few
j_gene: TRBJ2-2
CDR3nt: TGTGCCAGCAGTTACGCGGGAGGGCCAAGAACCGGGGAGCTGTTTTTT
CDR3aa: CASSYAGGPRTGELFF

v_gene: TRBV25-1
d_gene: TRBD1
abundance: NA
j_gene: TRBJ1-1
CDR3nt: TGTGCCACCACCTCGGACAGGGTTGAGACTGAAGCTTTCTTT
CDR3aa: CATTSDRVETEAFF

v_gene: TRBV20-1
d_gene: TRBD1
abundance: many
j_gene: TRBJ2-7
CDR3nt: TGCAGTGCTGTCCGACAGGGGGCCTCCTACGAGCAGTACTTC
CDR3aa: CSAVRQGASYEQYF

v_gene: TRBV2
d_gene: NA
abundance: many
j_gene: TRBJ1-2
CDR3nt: TGTGCCAGCAGTGAAGTGGGTCAGGGATATGGCTACACCTTC
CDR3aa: CASSEVGQGYGYTF

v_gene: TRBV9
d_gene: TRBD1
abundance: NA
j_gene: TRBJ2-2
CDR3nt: TGTGCCAGCAGCTTGTCTTGGGACAGGGGTTCCGGGGAGCTGTTTTTT
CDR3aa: CASSLSWDRGSGELFF

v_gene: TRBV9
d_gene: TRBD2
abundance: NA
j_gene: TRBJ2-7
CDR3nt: TGTGCCAGCAGCGCCTCCGGGACTACGTCCTACGAGCAGTACTTC
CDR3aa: CASSASGTTSYEQYF

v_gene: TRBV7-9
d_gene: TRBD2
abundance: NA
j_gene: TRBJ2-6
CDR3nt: TGTGCCAGCAGCTTTCCAGGAAAACCCTACGAGCGGGAGACCTCTGGGGCCAACGTCCTGACTTTC
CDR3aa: CASSFPGKPYERETSGANVLTF

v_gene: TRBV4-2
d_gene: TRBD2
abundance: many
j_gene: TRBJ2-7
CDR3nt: TGTGCCAGCAGCCAGACTAGCGGGAGTCACGCCTACGAGCAGTACTTC
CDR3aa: CASSQTSGSHAYEQYF

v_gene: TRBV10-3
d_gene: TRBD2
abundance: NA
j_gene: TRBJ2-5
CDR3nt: TGTGCCATCAGTGAGCGACTAGCGACAAGACGAGAGACCCAGTACTTC
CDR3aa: CAISERLATRRETQYF

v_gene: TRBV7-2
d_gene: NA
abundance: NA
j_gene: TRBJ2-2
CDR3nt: TGTGCCAGCAGCGAATCGGGGTCCCGCACCGGGGAGCTGTTTTTT
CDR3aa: CASSESGSRTGELFF

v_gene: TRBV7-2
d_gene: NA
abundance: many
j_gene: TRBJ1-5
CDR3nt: TGTGCCAGCAGCTTACAGGGACGAAGCTGGCAGCCCCAGCATTTT
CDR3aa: CASSLQGRSWQPQHF

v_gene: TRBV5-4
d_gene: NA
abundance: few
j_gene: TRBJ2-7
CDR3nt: TGTGCCAGCAGTCCCGGGACCTCAGCCTACGAGCAGTACTTC
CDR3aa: CASSPGTSAYEQYF

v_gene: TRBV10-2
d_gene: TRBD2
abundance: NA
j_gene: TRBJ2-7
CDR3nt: TGCGCCAGCAGGGAAGCGGGAGTCTACGAGCAGTACTTC
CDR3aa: CASREAGVYEQYF

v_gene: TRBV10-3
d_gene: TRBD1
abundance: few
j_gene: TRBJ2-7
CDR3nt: TGTGCCAGCACCAAAGGACAGGGGGAGACCGACGAGCAGTACTTC
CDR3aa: CASTKGQGETDEQYF

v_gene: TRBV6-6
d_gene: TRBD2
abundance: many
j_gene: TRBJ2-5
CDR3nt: TGTGCCAGCAGTGCGACTAGCGGGGCAGAGACCCAGTACTTC
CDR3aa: CASSATSGAETQYF

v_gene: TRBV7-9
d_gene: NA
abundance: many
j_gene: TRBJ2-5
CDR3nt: TGTGCCAGCAGCCAACTCCAAGAGACCCAGTACTTC
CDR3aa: CASSQLQETQYF

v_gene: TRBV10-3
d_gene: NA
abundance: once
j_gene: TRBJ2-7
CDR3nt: TGTGCCGGCAGTTACAGGGCGGTGGCAGAACAACCCTACGAGCAGTACTTC
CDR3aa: CAGSYRAVAEQPYEQYF

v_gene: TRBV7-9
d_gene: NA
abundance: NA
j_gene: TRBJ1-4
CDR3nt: TGTGCCAGCAGCAGGGGGGACGGAGTAACTAATGAAAAACTGTTTTTT
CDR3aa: CASSRGDGVTNEKLFF

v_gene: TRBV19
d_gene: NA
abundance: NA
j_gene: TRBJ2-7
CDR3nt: TGTGCCAGTAACCCGGACTCCTACGAGCAGTACTTC
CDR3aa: CASNPDSYEQYF

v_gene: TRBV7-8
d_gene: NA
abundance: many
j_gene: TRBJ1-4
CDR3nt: TGTGCCAGCAGCTTACGACCCGGGGGCCTCGATGAAAAACTGTTTTTT
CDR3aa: CASSLRPGGLDEKLFF

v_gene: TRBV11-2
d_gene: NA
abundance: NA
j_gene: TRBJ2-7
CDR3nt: TGTGCCAGCAGCTTCGCGATTACCTACGAGCAGTACTTC
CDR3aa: CASSFAITYEQYF

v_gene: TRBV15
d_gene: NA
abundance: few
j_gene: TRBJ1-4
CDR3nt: TGTGCCACCAGCAGAGACGGGGGCTCGCCTAATGAAAAACTGTTTTTT
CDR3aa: CATSRDGGSPNEKLFF

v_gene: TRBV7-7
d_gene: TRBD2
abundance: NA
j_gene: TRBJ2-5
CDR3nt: TGTGCCTGCAGCGTTGGGGGGGGAGAGACCCAGTACTTC
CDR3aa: CACSVGGGETQYF

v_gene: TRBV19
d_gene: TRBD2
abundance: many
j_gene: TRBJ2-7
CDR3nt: TGTGCCAGTAGTACCGGGACTAGCACTACATTTGGGTACGAGCAGTACTTC
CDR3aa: CASSTGTSTTFGYEQYF

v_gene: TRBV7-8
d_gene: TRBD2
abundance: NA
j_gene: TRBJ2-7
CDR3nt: TGTGACAGCAGCTCGAAGGACACCGAGCGGGACTACGAGCAGTACTTC
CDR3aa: CDSSSKDTERDYEQYF

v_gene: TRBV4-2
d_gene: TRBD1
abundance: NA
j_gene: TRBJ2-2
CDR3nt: TGTGCCAGCAGCCAAGATGAGGGACAGGGGGAGCTGTTTTTT
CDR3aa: CASSQDEGQGELFF

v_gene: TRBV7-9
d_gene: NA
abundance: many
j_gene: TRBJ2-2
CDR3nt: TGTGCCAGCAGATTTGGAACCGGGGAGCTGTTTTTT
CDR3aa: CASRFGTGELFF

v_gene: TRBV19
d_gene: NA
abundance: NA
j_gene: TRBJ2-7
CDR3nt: TGTGCCAGTAGTAGGATTGGCGGGGGCTCCTCCTACGAGCAGTACTTC
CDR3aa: CASSRIGGGSSYEQYF

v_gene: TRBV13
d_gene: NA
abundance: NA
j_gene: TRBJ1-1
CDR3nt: TGTGCCAGCAGCTTAAATCAGGATGAAGCTTTCTTT
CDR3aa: CASSLNQDEAFF

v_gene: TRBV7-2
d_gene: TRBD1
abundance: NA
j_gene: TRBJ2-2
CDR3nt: TGTGCCAGCAGTTCGGACAGGGCGGCCGCGAACACCGGGGAGCTGTTTTTT
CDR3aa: CASSSDRAAANTGELFF

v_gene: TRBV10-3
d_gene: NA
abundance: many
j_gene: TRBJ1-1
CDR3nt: TGTGCCAGCAGTGAAGGGTACAGGAACACTGAAGCTTTCTTT
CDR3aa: CASSEGYRNTEAFF

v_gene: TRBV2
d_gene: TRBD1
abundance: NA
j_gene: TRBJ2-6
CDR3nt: TGTGCCAGCAGGGGACAGGTCTCAGGGGCCAACGTCCTGACTTTC
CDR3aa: CASRGQVSGANVLTF

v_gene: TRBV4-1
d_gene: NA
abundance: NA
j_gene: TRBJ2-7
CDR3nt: TGCGCCAGCAGCGGTTCGGGGACACCGTTACAGTACTTC
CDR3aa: CASSGSGTPLQYF

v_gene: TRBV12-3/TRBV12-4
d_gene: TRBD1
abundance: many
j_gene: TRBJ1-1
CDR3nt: TGTGCCAGCAGTTCGGACAGGGGGTTCCGTCCTGAAGCTTTCTTT
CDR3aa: CASSSDRGFRPEAFF

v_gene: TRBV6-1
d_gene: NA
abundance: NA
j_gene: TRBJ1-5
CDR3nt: TGTACCATGGGTACCGTAGGGGGCAATCAGCCCCAGCATTTT
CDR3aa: CTMGTVGGNQPQHF

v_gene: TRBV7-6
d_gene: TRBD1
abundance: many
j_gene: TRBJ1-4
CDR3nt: TGTGCCAGCAGCTCCACCCCGGGACAGGAAAAACTGTTTTTT
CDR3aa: CASSSTPGQEKLFF

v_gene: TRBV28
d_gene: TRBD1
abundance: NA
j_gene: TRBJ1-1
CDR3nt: TGTGCCAGCAGTTTACAGGACAGGGGGAAAGCTTTCTTT
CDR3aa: CASSLQDRGKAFF

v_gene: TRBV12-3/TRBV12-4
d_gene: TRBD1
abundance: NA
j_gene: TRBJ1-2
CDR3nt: TGTGCCAGCAGTAGGACAGGGAGTTTCTATGGCTACACCTTC
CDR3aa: CASSRTGSFYGYTF

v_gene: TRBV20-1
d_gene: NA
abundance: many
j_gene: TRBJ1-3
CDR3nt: TGCAGTGCTAGAGGGACAACCGGAAACACCATATATTTT
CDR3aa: CSARGTTGNTIYF

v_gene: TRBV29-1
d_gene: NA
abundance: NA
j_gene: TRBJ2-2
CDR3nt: TGCAGCGTTACTGACAGGGAGGGGACCGGGGAGCTGTTTTTT
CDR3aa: CSVTDREGTGELFF

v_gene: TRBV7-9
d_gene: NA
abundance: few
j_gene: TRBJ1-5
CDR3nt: TGTGCCAGCAGCCGTCCGGGGGATCAGCCCCAGCATTTT
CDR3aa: CASSRPGDQPQHF

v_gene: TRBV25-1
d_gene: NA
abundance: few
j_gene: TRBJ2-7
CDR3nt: TGTGCCAGCGCGCCGTCGACAGTCTACGAGCAGTACTTC
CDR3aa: CASAPSTVYEQYF

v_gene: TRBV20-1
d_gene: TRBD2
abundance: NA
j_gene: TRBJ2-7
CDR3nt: TGCAGTGCTAGAGAGGGCGCGGGAGGGTCCTACGAGCAGTACTTC
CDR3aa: CSAREGAGGSYEQYF

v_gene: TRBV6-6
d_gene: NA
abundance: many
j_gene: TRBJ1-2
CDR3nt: TGTGCCAGCACGGAGGGGTTCGGCTACACCTTC
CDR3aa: CASTEGFGYTF